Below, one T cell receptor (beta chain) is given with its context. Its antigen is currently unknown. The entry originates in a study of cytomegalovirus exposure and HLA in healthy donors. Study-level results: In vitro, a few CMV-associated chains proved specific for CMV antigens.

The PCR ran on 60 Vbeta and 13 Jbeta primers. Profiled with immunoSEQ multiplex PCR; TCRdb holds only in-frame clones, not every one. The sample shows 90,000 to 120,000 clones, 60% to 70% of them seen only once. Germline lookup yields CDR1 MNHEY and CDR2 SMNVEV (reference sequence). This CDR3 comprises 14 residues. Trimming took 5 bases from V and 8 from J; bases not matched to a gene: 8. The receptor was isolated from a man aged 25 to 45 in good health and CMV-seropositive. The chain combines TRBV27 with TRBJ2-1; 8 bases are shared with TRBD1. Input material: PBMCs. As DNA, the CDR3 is TGTGCCAGCAGTCCCAGGGGGCTTCTCGATGAGCAGTTCTTC. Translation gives CASSPRGLLDEQFF.